The clone carrying this TCR beta chain was counted at least ten times. V lost 6 bases and J lost 7, with 15 bases in between. This CDR3 spans 14 amino acids. Germline CDR1 and CDR2: SEHNR and FQNEAQ (reference sequence). The data stem from a study of T-cell reconstitution after alpha-beta-depleted transplantation in children. Unique molecular identifiers were incorporated during preparation of the TCRbeta library. TCRdb reprocessed the PCR reads with MiXCR, giving one entry per CDR3 protein. Of some 550,000 distinct CDR3 sequences in the sample, under 25% were seen once. This receptor was identified in a boy under three years old who had a stem cell transplant for acute myeloid leukemia, so the T cells may come from the graft donor. This specimen consisted of PBMCs, mostly from graft donor cells, obtained 360 days after TCRalphabeta/CD19-depleted stem cell transplant. This chain uses TRBV7-9 with TRBJ2-2; either TRBD1 or TRBD2 may supply D (5 bases each). CDR3 bases: TGTGCCAGCAGACGAGGGGCCCCGAGCGGGGAGCTGTTTTTT. It encodes CASRRGAPSGELFF.